This T cell receptor (beta chain) was retrieved from a study of T cells in Graves' hyperthyroidism and ophthalmopathy. Looked up from germline, CDR1 is SGHAT and CDR2 is FQNNGV. The CDR3 is 13 amino acids. With 1 base removed from V and 7 bases from J, the gap between germline ends came to 11 bases. Researchers amplified the TCR beta CDR3 regions from RNA transcripts. First-round RT-PCR with HTBI primers amplified the TCR CDR3 region. MiXCR, applied by TCRdb to the multiplex PCR reads, yields one record per CDR3 protein. Here the sample spans a few hundred thousand distinct CDR3 sequences, 15% to 18% being singletons. This clonotype was seen repeatedly, ten times or more.

The sequenced sample consisted of blood. The receptor comes from a woman aged 30 to 39 with Graves' hyperthyroidism. The rearrangement links TRBV11-2 to TRBJ2-7; D ambiguous. The CDR3 here is CASSLVRASEQYF. CDR3 bases: TGTGCCAGCAGCTTAGTCCGGGCCAGTGAGCAGTACTTC.